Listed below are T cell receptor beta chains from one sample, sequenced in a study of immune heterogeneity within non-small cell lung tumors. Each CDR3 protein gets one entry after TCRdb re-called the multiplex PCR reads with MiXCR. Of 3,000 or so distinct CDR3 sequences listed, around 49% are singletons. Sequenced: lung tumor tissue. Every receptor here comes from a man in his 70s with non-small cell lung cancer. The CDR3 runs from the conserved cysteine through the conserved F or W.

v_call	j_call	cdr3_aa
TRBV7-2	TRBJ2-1	CASSDLGRKYNEQFF
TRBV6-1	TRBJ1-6	CASGEGRNSPLHF
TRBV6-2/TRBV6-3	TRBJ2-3	CASSYSKDTQYF
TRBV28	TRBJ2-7	CASSLGGRTYEQYF
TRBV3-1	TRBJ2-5	CASSQDAGEETQYF
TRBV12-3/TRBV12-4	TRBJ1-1	CASSLGLGNTEAFF
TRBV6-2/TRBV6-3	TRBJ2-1	CASTRGDEQFF
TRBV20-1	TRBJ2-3	CSARDMEKLATDTQYF
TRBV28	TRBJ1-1	CASKGFIMGTEAFF
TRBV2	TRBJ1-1	CASRLEGPQGVNTEAFF
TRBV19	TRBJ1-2	CASSTAHGSYGYTF
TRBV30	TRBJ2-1	CAWSVGAIDEQFF
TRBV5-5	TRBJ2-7	CASSFFPGETYEQYF
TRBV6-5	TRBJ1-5	CATEFSSGTGINQPQHF
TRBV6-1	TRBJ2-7	CASSWKREGSYEQYF
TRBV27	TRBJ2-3	CASSLTNRGRGDTQYF
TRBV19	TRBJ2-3	CASSRFSGKTDTQYF
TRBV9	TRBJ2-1	CASSPAIAGEQFF
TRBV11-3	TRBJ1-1	CASSPPTGVVGEAFF
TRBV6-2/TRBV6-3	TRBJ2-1	CASTRDDEQFF
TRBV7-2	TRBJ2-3	CASSLTSGTTDTQYF
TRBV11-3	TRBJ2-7	CASSLLFSYEQYF
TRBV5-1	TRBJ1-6	CASSTRGGADNSPLHF
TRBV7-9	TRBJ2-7	CASSSTQTGPTYEQYF
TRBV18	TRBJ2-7	CASSPHNRAYEQYF
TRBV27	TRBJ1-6	CASSYKPWDRSNSPLHF
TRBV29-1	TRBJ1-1	CSGTDYNTEAFF
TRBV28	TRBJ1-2	CASSILEQGRYGYTF
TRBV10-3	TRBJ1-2	CAIGRQAANYGYTF
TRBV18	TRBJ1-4	CASSLLAVTTNEKLFF
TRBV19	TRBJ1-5	CASSEGGGRPQHF
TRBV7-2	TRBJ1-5	CASSIRSRGREPQHF
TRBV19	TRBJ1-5	CASSEQAGNQPQHF
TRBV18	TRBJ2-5	CASSPRQSETQYF
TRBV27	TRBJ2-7	CASSLTSVSYEQYF
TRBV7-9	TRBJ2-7	CASSFSGQASYEQYF
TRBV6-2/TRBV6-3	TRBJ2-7	CASSYRDEQYF
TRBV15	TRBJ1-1	CATSRATGFKDTEAFF
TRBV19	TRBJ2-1	CASSTLEGGMYNEQFF
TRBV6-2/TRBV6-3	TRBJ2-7	CASRHLMDTTYEGEQYF
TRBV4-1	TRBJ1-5	CAIPQIRGQGNQPQHF
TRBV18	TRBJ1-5	CASSRDSAGNQPQHF
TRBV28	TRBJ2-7	CASSLYLAGRSSYEQYF
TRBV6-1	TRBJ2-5	CASSKTSGSKRETQYF
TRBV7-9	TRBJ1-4	CARSSGQLNEKLFF